The next 24 T cell receptor beta chains were all read from a single sample in a study of control samples from healthy donors and cancer patients. Here immunoSEQ multiplex PCR was the method, and the copy in TCRdb shows in-frame clones only, minus some. The sample includes about 82,000 clones, roughly 94% of them seen just once. Material: blood. These receptors came from a woman between 18 and 30 years old in good health.

The V and J genes are TRBV28 and TRBJ1-3, with 7 bases identical to TRBD1. The CDR3 sequence is 16 residues long. Germline trimming cut 5 bases from V and 1 base from J; bases unmatched to any gene: 8. Germline CDR1 is MDHEN and CDR2 is SYDVKM. This CDR3 reads CASSPPGQTSGNTIYF. The CDR3 bases are TGTGCCAGCAGTCCCCCGGGACAGACTTCTGGAAACACCATATATTTT. Variable domain in full (rest from reference TRBV28 and TRBJ1-3): DVKVTQSSRYLVKRTGEKVFLECVQDMDHENMFWYRQDPGLGLRLIYFSYDVKMKEKGDIPEGYSVSREKKERFSLILESASTNQTSMYLCASSPPGQTSGNTIYFGEGSWLTVV.

The chain carries TRBV15 and TRBJ1-2, with D uncertain. This CDR3 has 18 amino acids. The V end was cut by 0 bases, the J end by 1 base, with 18 bases between. Germline V CDR1 and CDR2: LNHNV, YYDKDF (reference sequence). CDR3 coding DNA: TGTGCCACCAGCAGAGATATGGGCAGGCTCCCCCGTAACTATGGCTACACCTTC. Translation: CATSRDMGRLPRNYGYTF.

V is TRBV7-8 and J is TRBJ1-5; 7 bases map to TRBD1. J was trimmed by 4 bases and V by 1 base; bases with no gene match: 7. The CDR3 totals 16 residues. The germline V gene encodes CDR1 SGHVS and CDR2 FQNEAQ. The CDR3 loop reads CASSLVVQGMNQPQHF. The CDR3 nucleotides read TGTGCCAGCAGCTTAGTCGTACAGGGGATGAATCAGCCCCAGCATTTT.

The chain recombines TRBV4-1 with TRBJ2-1, with D maybe TRBD1 (6 bases). Germline CDR1 reads MGHRA; CDR2 reads YSYEKL. V lost 0 bases to trimming and J lost 8 bases, with 20 bases between them. This CDR3 is built from 17 residues. The CDR3 loop reads CASSQEGPGTPRDEQFF. CDR3 in DNA: TGCGCCAGCAGCCAAGAAGGTCCCGGGACACCTCGGGATGAGCAGTTCTTC.

This clone showed up just once. V is TRBV6-6 and J is TRBJ2-5; TRBD1 aligns across 9 bases. CDR3 length: 15 residues. CDR1 is MNHNY, CDR2 SVGAGI, per germline (reference sequence). The V segment lost 4 bases and the J segment 2 bases; nucleotides outside the gene matches: 5. The CDR3 loop reads CASSSPDRGQETQYF. For the CDR3, the DNA is TGTGCCAGCAGTTCCCCCGACAGGGGGCAAGAGACCCAGTACTTC.

This chain links TRBV7-2 with TRBJ2-1, with D unresolved. CDR1 is SGHTA and CDR2 is FQGNSA in the germline V gene. This CDR3 contains 16 residues. Between the trimmed V and J ends, which lost 2 bases and 1 base, there was a span of 12 bases. The DNA for the CDR3 is TGTGCCAGCAGCTTAAAGAGCCCTCAATCCTACAATGAGCAGTTCTTC. Translation gives CASSLKSPQSYNEQFF.

V gene TRBV14 combines with J gene TRBJ2-1; D perhaps matches TRBD2 (5 bases). Per germline, CDR1 SGHDN and CDR2 FVKESK. Deletions cut 4 bases from V and 7 bases from J, with 17 bases between. CDR3 length: 15 amino acids. CDR3 coding DNA: TGTGCCAGCAGCCTACTAGGGAGTTTGGGGAATGAGCAGTTCTTC. This codes for CASSLLGSLGNEQFF.

The CDR3, as DNA: TGTGCCAGCAGCTTAGCCCCAACCGGGGAGCTGTTTTTT. It codes for CASSLAPTGELFF. V gene TRBV11-2 combines with J gene TRBJ2-2; D remains unclear. This CDR3 has 13 amino acids. Germline lookup yields CDR1 SGHAT and CDR2 FQNNGV. The V end was cut by 1 base, the J end by 5 bases, with 5 bases between.

The chain is built from TRBV12-5 and TRBJ1-1; D gene ambiguous. The CDR3 has 13 residues. CDR1 and CDR2 (germline): LGHNT, FRNRAP. V was cut by 3 bases and J by 0 bases, with 5 bases left in between. The CDR3 coding sequence is TGTGCTAGTGGTTTTGACATGAACACTGAAGCTTTCTTT. Protein sequence: CASGFDMNTEAFF.

The genes are TRBV11-3 and TRBJ2-5; D is undetermined. Germline V lookup: CDR1 SGHNT, CDR2 YENEEA. This CDR3 region has 13 residues. The ends were cut back, 0 bases at V and 4 bases at J, with 6 bases in the middle. The CDR3 nucleotides are TGTGCCAGCAGCTTAGACAGTGGAGAGACCCAGTACTTC. It specifies CASSLDSGETQYF. Drawing the rest from reference TRBV11-3 and TRBJ2-5, the complete variable domain is EAGVVQSPRYKIIEKKQPVAFWCNPISGHNTLYWYLQNLGQGPELLIRYENEEAVDDSQLPKDRFSAERLKGVDSTLKIQPAELGDSAVYLCASSLDSGETQYFGPGTRLLVL.

The rearrangement links TRBV3-1 (or the pseudogene TRBV3-2) to TRBJ2-3; D possibly corresponds to TRBD2 (5 bases). V shed 0 bases and J shed 3 bases, with 10 bases lying between them. Per germline, CDR1 LGHDT and CDR2 YNNKEL (reference sequence). The CDR3 has 15 amino acids. The CDR3 DNA reads TGTGCCAGCAGCCAAGACATAAGGGAGACAGATACGCAGTATTTT. This codes for CASSQDIRETDTQYF.

In the case of this clone: This specimen includes other DNA sequences encoding the same CDR3. CDR3 protein: CASSLRGNEQYF. The CDR3 DNA sequence: TGTGCCAGCAGTTTACGCGGGAACGAGCAGTACTTC. The V and J genes are TRBV28 and TRBJ2-7; D might be TRBD2 (6 bases). This CDR3 is built from 12 residues. Trimming stripped 2 bases from V and 5 bases from J, with 7 bases between. Per germline, CDR1 MDHEN and CDR2 SYDVKM. The variable domain in full, with the rest retrieved from reference TRBV28 and TRBJ2-7, is DVKVTQSSRYLVKRTGEKVFLECVQDMDHENMFWYRQDPGLGLRLIYFSYDVKMKEKGDIPEGYSVSREKKERFSLILESASTNQTSMYLCASSLRGNEQYFGPGTRLTVT.

This rearrangement joins TRBV7-8 to TRBJ2-1, with 10 nucleotides matching TRBD1. The CDR3 spans 20 residues. CDR1 is SGHVS, CDR2 FQNEAQ, per germline. V gave up 3 bases and J gave up 1 base; unmatched junction bases: 15. CDR3 coding DNA: TGTGCCAGCAGCTTCCGAAGGAGCGGGACAGGGGCAGGATCCTACAATGAGCAGTTCTTC. Translation gives CASSFRRSGTGAGSYNEQFF.

The chain has TRBV27 and TRBJ1-2; D is ambiguous. V shed 7 bases and J shed 1 base, with 13 bases lying between them. CDR1 and CDR2 (germline): MNHEY, SMNVEV (reference sequence). The CDR3 is 14 residues long. The CDR3 reads CASKRSGINYGYTF. DNA for the CDR3: TGTGCCAGCAAGAGGTCCGGGATTAACTATGGCTACACCTTC.

The chain couples TRBV24-1 to TRBJ1-2, with D unclear. Trimming cost V 5 bases and J 0 bases, with 9 bases left between them. The CDR3 loop spans 14 amino acids. Germline CDR1 and CDR2: KGHDR and SFDVKD. In DNA form, the CDR3 reads TGTGCCACCAGTGGGGCAGGCCCTAACTATGGCTACACCTTC. Amino acid sequence: CATSGAGPNYGYTF.

J is TRBJ2-7 and V is TRBV29-1; D perhaps matches TRBD2 (6 bases). CDR1 and CDR2 (germline): SQVTM, ANQGSEA. Trimming removed 7 bases from V and 6 bases from J, with 19 bases in between. This CDR3 region has 13 residues. CDR3 amino acids: CSAKTRVEGEQYF. CDR3 sequence (DNA): TGCAGCGCGAAGACTAGAGTTGAGGGCGAGCAGTACTTC.

The chain carries TRBV9 and TRBJ2-1; D is unresolved. Per the germline V gene, CDR1 is SGDLS and CDR2 is YYNGEE. The V end was cut by 4 bases, the J end by 5 bases, with 10 bases between. CDR3 length: 13 residues. The CDR3 region has the DNA TGTGCCAGCAGCCCTCCGATTGACAATGAGCAGTTCTTC. It encodes CASSPPIDNEQFF.

This clone occurred once. This chain connects TRBV15 to TRBJ2-7; 9 bases are a match to TRBD1. Looked up from germline, CDR1 is LNHNV and CDR2 is YYDKDF (reference sequence). V gave up 5 bases and J gave up 2 bases; unmatched junction bases: 10. The CDR3 consists of 16 residues. In DNA form, the CDR3 reads TGTGCCACCAGCGAGTACCGAACAGGGGGCCCCTACGAGCAGTACTTC. This translates into CATSEYRTGGPYEQYF.

The rearrangement links TRBV28 to TRBJ1-5; TRBD1 matches at 10 bases. CDR1 is MDHEN, CDR2 SYDVKM, per germline. The ends lost 4 bases at V and 1 base at J; junction bases unmatched: 10. The CDR3 spans 18 residues. The CDR3 DNA is TGTGCCAGCAGTTACCCACAGGACAGGGGGAGAAGCAATCAGCCCCAGCATTTT. Translated: CASSYPQDRGRSNQPQHF.

The chain's CDR3 is CASSPGQHPYNEQFF. DNA of the CDR3: TGTGCCAGCTCACCCGGACAGCATCCCTACAATGAGCAGTTCTTC. The V gene is TRBV18, the J gene TRBJ2-1; tentative D call: TRBD1 (6 bases). The CDR3 runs to 15 residues. Germline V gene data show CDR1 as KGHSH and CDR2 as LQKENI. The V end was cut by 3 bases, the J end by 2 bases, with 11 bases between.

J is TRBJ1-4 and V is TRBV19; D uncertain. Per the germline V gene, CDR1 is LNHDA and CDR2 is SQIVND (reference sequence). V was trimmed by 7 bases and J by 8 bases, leaving 8 bases between them. CDR3 length: 11 residues. CDR3 nucleotide sequence: TGTGCCAGTAATAGGAAGGAAAAACTGTTTTTT. Residues: CASNRKEKLFF. The complete variable domain, with remaining parts taken from reference TRBV19 and TRBJ1-4, reads DGGITQSPKYLFRKEGQNVTLSCEQNLNHDAMYWYRQDPGQGLRLIYYSQIVNDFQKGDIAEGYSVSREKKESFPLTVTSAQKNPTAFYLCASNRKEKLFFGSGTQLSVL.

V is TRBV27 and J is TRBJ1-1; 7 bases align to TRBD1. The germline CDR1 and CDR2 sequences are MNHEY and SMNVEV (reference sequence). The CDR3 totals 14 residues. V trimming: 2 bases; J trimming: 3 bases; junction bases outside the gene matches: 3. The CDR3 DNA is TGTGCCAGCAGTTTAGCCGACAGGGACACTGAAGCTTTCTTT. Translated, it gives CASSLADRDTEAFF.

The rearrangement uses TRBV6-5 and TRBJ2-7; TRBD2 aligns across 7 bases. With V trimmed by 4 bases and J by 5 bases, 5 bases remained unmatched. The germline gives CDR1 MNHEY, CDR2 SVGAGI. CDR3 size: 13 residues. CDR3 coding DNA: TGTGCCAGCAGTTTCAAAGCGGGAAACGAGCAGTACTTC. This encodes CASSFKAGNEQYF.

This chain links TRBV10-3 with TRBJ1-1; unclear D gene. Between the trimmed V and J ends, which lost 4 bases and 3 bases, there was a span of 9 bases. Germline values: CDR1 ENHRY, CDR2 SYGVKD. The CDR3 length is 13 residues. CDR3 bases: TGTGCCATCAGTGGTCTAAGGGACACTGAAGCTTTCTTT. It encodes CAISGLRDTEAFF.